The 8 T cell receptor beta chains below come from one sample, sequenced in a study of CD4 T cell repertoires in COVID-19. TCRdb keeps only in-frame clones here, not all; method: immunoSEQ multiplex PCR. The sample holds about 75,000 clones, around four fifths seen once. The source was CD4+ T cells from peripheral blood, collected after recovery from COVID-19. Every receptor here comes from a human donor who had COVID-19.

This clone was seen just once. This chain links TRBV5-1 with TRBJ1-1; 7 bases are shared with TRBD1. This CDR3 is built from 14 residues. V dropped 2 bases and J dropped 4; count of bases not matched to a gene: 5. Germline V gives CDR1 SGHRS, CDR2 YFSETQ. This CDR3 is CASSLQGLVTEAFF. CDR3 nucleotides: TGCGCCAGCAGCTTACAGGGGTTGGTCACTGAAGCTTTCTTT. Supplemented by reference TRBV5-1 and TRBJ1-1, the full variable domain reads KAGVTQTPRYLIKTRGQQVTLSCSPISGHRSVSWYQQTPGQGLQFLFEYFSETQRNKGNFPGRFSGRQFSNSRSEMNVSTLELGDSALYLCASSLQGLVTEAFFGQGTRLTVV.

V usage is TRBV11-2 and J usage is TRBJ2-5; 13 positions match TRBD2. The germline CDR1 and CDR2 sequences are SGHAT and FQNNGV. CDR3 size: 18 residues. The junction had 7 bases not matched to a gene; V was cut back by 1 base and J by 2 bases. CDR3 residues: CASSLGTSGGGGQETQYF. For the CDR3, the DNA is TGTGCCAGCAGCTTAGGGACTAGCGGGGGAGGGGGTCAAGAGACCCAGTACTTC.

The rearrangement uses TRBV2 and TRBJ1-1; 10 bases agree with TRBD1. The J segment lost 6 bases and the V segment lost 1 base, leaving 5 bases of the junction unmatched. Per germline, CDR1 SNHLY and CDR2 FYNNEI. This CDR3 has 15 amino acids. The CDR3 spells CASSEVDRGSPEAFF. CDR3 sequence (DNA): TGTGCCAGCAGTGAAGTGGACAGGGGGTCCCCTGAAGCTTTCTTT.

The genes are TRBV19 and TRBJ2-1; the match to TRBD2 covers 9 bases. The germline gives CDR1 LNHDA, CDR2 SQIVND (reference sequence). The trim removed 6 bases at V and 8 bases at J, leaving 11 bases unmatched. The CDR3 has 15 residues. As DNA, the CDR3 is TGTGCCAGTAGCAAACTAGCGGGCCATGTATATGAGCAGTTCTTC. Residues: CASSKLAGHVYEQFF.

J is TRBJ1-5 and V is TRBV27; 7 bases line up with TRBD1. Germline CDR1 and CDR2: MNHEY and SMNVEV (reference sequence). Losses at the gene ends were 1 base for V and 0 bases for J; bases not matched to a gene: 6. This CDR3 is 17 amino acids long. The CDR3 DNA is TGTGCCAGCAGTTTATACCGACAGGGACATAGCAATCAGCCCCAGCATTTT. Its protein product is CASSLYRQGHSNQPQHF.

The chain combines TRBV6-1 with TRBJ1-6; no reliable D call. Per the germline V gene, CDR1 is MNHNS and CDR2 is SASEGT. V was clipped by 3 bases and J by 10 bases, with 13 bases between them. The CDR3 is 14 amino acids. The CDR3 DNA follows: TGTGCCAGCAGTGACGGGCATACTGAATCACCCCTCCACTTT. Residues: CASSDGHTESPLHF.

V and J are TRBV19 and TRBJ1-1; D unresolved. The V end was cut by 3 bases, the J end by 1 base, with 9 bases between. The CDR3 consists of 14 residues. CDR1 LNHDA and CDR2 SQIVND come from the germline V gene (reference sequence). The CDR3 coding sequence is TGTGCCAGTAGTATTATGTCGGGGAACACTGAAGCTTTCTTT. It encodes CASSIMSGNTEAFF.

The chain links TRBV6-5 to TRBJ2-3; D unclear. V lost 6 bases and J 0 bases, leaving 13 bases between the germline ends. Germline V lookup: CDR1 MNHEY, CDR2 SVGAGI. This CDR3 comprises 15 residues. The CDR3: CASRRTLISTDTQYF. In DNA form, the CDR3 reads TGTGCCAGCAGGCGGACCCTAATTAGCACAGATACGCAGTATTTT.